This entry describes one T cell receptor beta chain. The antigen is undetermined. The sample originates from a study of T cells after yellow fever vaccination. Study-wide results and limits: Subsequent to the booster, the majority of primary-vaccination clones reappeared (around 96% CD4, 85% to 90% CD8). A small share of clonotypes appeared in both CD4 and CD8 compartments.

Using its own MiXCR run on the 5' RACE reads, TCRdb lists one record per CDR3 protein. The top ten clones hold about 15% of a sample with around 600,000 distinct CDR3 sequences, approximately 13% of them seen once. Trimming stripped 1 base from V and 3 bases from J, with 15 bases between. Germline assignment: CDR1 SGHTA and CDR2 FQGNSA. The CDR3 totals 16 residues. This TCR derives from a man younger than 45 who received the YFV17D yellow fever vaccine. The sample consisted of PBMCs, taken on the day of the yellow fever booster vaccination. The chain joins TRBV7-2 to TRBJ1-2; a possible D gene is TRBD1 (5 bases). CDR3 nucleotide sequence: TGTGCCAGCAGCTTAGGGGAGTTCAGGGTTGACTATGGCTACACCTTC. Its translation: CASSLGEFRVDYGYTF. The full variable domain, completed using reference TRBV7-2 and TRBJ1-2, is GAGVSQSPSNKVTEKGKDVELRCDPISGHTALYWYRQSLGQGLEFLIYFQGNSAPDKSGLPSDRFSAERTGGSVSTLTIQRTQQEDSAVYLCASSLGEFRVDYGYTFGSGTRLTVV.